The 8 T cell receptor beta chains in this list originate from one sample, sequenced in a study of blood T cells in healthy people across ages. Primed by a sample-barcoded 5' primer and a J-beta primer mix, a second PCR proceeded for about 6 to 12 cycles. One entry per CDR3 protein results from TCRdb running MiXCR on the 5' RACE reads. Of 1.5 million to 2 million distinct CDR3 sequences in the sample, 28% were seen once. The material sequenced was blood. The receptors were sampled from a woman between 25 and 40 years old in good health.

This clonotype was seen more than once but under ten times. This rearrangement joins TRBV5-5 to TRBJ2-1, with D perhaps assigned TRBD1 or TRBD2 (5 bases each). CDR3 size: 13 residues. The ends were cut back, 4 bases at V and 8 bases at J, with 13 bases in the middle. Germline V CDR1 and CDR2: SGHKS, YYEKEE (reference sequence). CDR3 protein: CASSMGRGDEQFF. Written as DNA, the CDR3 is TGTGCCAGCAGCATGGGACGGGGCGATGAGCAGTTCTTC.

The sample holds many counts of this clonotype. The CDR3, as DNA: TGCGCCAGCAGCCAAGATACCTCGGGGGGTCACAATGAGCAGTTCTTC. It translates to CASSQDTSGGHNEQFF. The chain combines TRBV4-3 with TRBJ2-1, with 7 bases fitting TRBD2. The CDR3 covers 16 residues. Germline values: CDR1 LGHNA, CDR2 YSLEER. Trimming removed 0 bases from V and 5 bases from J; junction bases left unmatched: 7.

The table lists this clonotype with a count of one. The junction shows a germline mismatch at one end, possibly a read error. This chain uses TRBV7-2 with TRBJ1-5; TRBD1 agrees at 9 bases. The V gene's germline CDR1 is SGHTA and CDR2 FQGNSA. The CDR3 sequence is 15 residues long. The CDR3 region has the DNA TGCGCCAGCAGCCGGACAGGGGCGATCACTCAGCCCCAGCATTTT. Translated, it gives CASSRTGAITQPQHF.

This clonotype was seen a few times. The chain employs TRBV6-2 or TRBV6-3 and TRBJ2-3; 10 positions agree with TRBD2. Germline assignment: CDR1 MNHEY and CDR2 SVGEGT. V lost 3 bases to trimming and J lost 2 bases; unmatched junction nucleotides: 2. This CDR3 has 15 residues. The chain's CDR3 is CASSYGLADTDTQYF. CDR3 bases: TGTGCCAGCAGTTATGGACTAGCGGACACAGATACGCAGTATTTT.

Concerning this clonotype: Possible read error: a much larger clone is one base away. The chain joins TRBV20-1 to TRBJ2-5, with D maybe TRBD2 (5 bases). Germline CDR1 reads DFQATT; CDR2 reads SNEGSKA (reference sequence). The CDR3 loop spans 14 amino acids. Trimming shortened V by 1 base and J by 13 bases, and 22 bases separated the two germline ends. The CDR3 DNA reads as TGCAGTGCTAGAGTTTATGAGGGAGAGGGCGAGCTGTACTTC. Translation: CSARVYEGEGELYF.

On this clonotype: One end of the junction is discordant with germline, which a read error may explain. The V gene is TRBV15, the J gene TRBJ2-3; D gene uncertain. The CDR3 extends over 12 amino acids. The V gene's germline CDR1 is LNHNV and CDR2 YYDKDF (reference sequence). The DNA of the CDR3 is TGTGCCACCAGCAGGCTAGGAGATACGCAGGATTTT. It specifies CATSRLGDTQDF.

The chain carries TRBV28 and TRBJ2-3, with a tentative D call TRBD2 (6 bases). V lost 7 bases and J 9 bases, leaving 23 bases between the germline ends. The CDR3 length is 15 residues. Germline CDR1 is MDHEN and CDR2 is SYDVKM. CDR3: CASNMGAGGWETQYF. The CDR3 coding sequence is TGTGCCAGCAACATGGGAGCGGGCGGGTGGGAAACGCAGTATTTT.

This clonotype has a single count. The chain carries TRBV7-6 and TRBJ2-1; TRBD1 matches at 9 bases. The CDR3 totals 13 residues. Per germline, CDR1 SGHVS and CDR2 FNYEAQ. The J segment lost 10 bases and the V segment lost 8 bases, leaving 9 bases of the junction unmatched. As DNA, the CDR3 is TGTGCCAGCGCCGGGACAGGGTGTGACGAGCAGTTCTTC. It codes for CASAGTGCDEQFF.